Following are 32 T cell receptor beta chains from one sample sequenced in a study of blood T cell repertoires in COVID-19. The method was immunoSEQ multiplex PCR; TCRdb's version includes in-frame clones alone and lacks a portion of them. Counted here are 95,000 to 110,000 clones, around nine tenths occurring once; the ten biggest clones make up around 3.1%. Sequencing input: peripheral blood. The origin of the receptors is a man aged 45-65 years in a cohort sampled during active COVID-19.

The chain employs TRBV7-3 and TRBJ2-2; TRBD2 agrees at 7 bases. V shed 1 base and J 4 bases; nucleotides not matched to a gene: 3. The germline V gene has CDR1 SGHTA and CDR2 FQGTGA. The CDR3 loop spans 15 amino acids. The DNA of the CDR3 is TGTGCCAGCAGCTTAAGGGCGGGGGTCACCGGGGAGCTGTTTTTT. It codes for CASSLRAGVTGELFF. The full variable domain, completed using reference TRBV7-3 and TRBJ2-2, is GAGVSQTPSNKVTEKGKYVELRCDPISGHTALYWYRQSLGQGPEFLIYFQGTGAADDSGLPNDRFFAVRPEGSVSTLKIQRTERGDSAVYLCASSLRAGVTGELFFGEGSRLTVL.

This sequence joins TRBV7-2 and TRBJ1-5; 7 bases match TRBD1. Germline CDR1 SGHTA, CDR2 FQGNSA. Trimming removed 1 base from V and 6 bases from J; junction bases left unmatched: 9. The CDR3 covers 16 residues. The CDR3 nucleotides are TGTGCCAGCAGCTTAGTAGGGACAGCGGGCGGTCAGCCCCAGCATTTT. Its protein is CASSLVGTAGGQPQHF.

J is TRBJ2-3 and V is TRBV15, with 8 bases fitting TRBD1. The CDR3 loop spans 15 amino acids. Germline-derived CDR1 and CDR2 are LNHNV and YYDKDF (reference sequence). The junction had 2 bases not matched to a gene; V was cut back by 1 base and J by 2 bases. CDR3 amino acids: CATSRGQGNTDTQYF. The CDR3 DNA is TGTGCCACCAGCAGAGGACAGGGGAACACAGATACGCAGTATTTT. The whole variable domain, remainder taken from reference TRBV15 and TRBJ2-3, is DAMVIQNPRYQVTQFGKPVTLSCSQTLNHNVMYWYQQKSSQAPKLLFHYYDKDFNNEADTPDNFQSRRPNTSFCFLDIRSPGLGDTAMYLCATSRGQGNTDTQYFGPGTRLTVL.

The gene calls are TRBV3-1 (or the pseudogene TRBV3-2) and TRBJ2-2, with a possible D match to TRBD1 (5 bases). The length of the CDR3 is 17 residues. Germline lookup yields CDR1 LGHDT and CDR2 YNNKEL (reference sequence). V gave up 1 base and J gave up 5 bases, with 17 bases separating them. The CDR3 DNA reads as TGTGCCAGCAGCCAAGGAATGGGGCTTGCAGTGACCGGGGAGCTGTTTTTT. This gives the protein CASSQGMGLAVTGELFF.

The chain joins TRBV7-9 to TRBJ2-5, with D uncertain. The germline CDR1 and CDR2 sequences are SEHNR and FQNEAQ (reference sequence). Trimming left V 5 bases short and J 5 bases short, with 6 bases between. The CDR3 is 11 residues long. The CDR3, as DNA: TGTGCCAGCAGCCAGTATGAGACCCAGTACTTC. This codes for CASSQYETQYF.

This clone was seen once. This sequence joins TRBV11-1 and TRBJ1-1; no firm D call. Trimming shortened V by 2 bases and J by 3 bases, and 7 bases separated the two germline ends. The V gene's germline CDR1 is SGHAT and CDR2 FQDESV (reference sequence). The CDR3 runs 13 residues. The CDR3 sequence is CASSLLAYTEAFF. CDR3 nucleotides: TGTGCCAGCAGCTTACTTGCGTACACTGAAGCTTTCTTT.

The chain employs TRBV5-1 and TRBJ2-2; D is uncertain. The CDR3 sequence is 15 residues long. Germline lookup yields CDR1 SGHRS and CDR2 YFSETQ. With 0 bases removed from V and 0 bases from J, the gap between germline ends came to 6 bases. The CDR3 bases are TGCGCCAGCAGCTTGGGTATCGCGAACACCGGGGAGCTGTTTTTT. It codes for CASSLGIANTGELFF.

The rearrangement uses TRBV7-9 and TRBJ1-6; a weak D match, TRBD1 (5 bases). Between the trimmed V and J ends, which lost 5 bases and 8 bases, there was a span of 16 bases. Per the germline V gene, CDR1 is SEHNR and CDR2 is FQNEAQ (reference sequence). The CDR3 totals 15 residues. CDR3 in DNA: TGTGCCAGCAGCCCGGAAGGGGTTAACCATTCACCCCTCCACTTT. It is translated as CASSPEGVNHSPLHF.

V and J are TRBV6-5 and TRBJ1-6; tentatively, D is TRBD1 (5 bases). The length of the CDR3 is 16 residues. Germline-derived CDR1 and CDR2 are MNHEY and SVGAGI. Trimming stripped 4 bases from V and 7 bases from J, with 17 bases between. In nucleotides, the CDR3 is TGTGCCAGCAGTTCCCCCCCTGGACGGGGGAATTCACCCCTCCACTTT. Encoded protein: CASSSPPGRGNSPLHF.

The V and J genes are TRBV7-2 and TRBJ1-1; tentative D call: TRBD1 (6 bases). CDR1 and CDR2 (germline): SGHTA, FQGNSA. The CDR3 is 15 amino acids. V gave up 4 bases and J gave up 1 base, with 13 bases separating them. CDR3 nucleotides: TGTGCCAGCAGCTCAGACGACAGGAGGAACACTGAAGCTTTCTTT. It is translated as CASSSDDRRNTEAFF.

The chain uses TRBV4-2 and TRBJ1-2, with D hard to call. The V end was cut by 4 bases, the J end by 6 bases, with 18 bases between. Germline loops: CDR1 LGHNA, CDR2 YNFKEQ. The CDR3 is 15 amino acids. CDR3 DNA: TGTGCCAGCAGCCCCGCGGGAACGGGGAAGGATGGCTACACCTTC. The encoded protein is CASSPAGTGKDGYTF.

CDR3 DNA sequence: TGCGCCAGCAGCTTGGCGGTCGGCAGGCATGGCTACACCTTC. Encoded protein: CASSLAVGRHGYTF. The V gene is TRBV5-1, the J gene TRBJ1-2, with D unclear. The CDR3 covers 14 residues. Germline lookup yields CDR1 SGHRS and CDR2 YFSETQ. With 0 bases removed from V and 6 bases from J, the gap between germline ends came to 12 bases.

This clone was found once. The chain has TRBV6-6 and TRBJ1-1; D not resolved. Trimming took off 2 bases at V and 13 bases at J, with 14 bases between the two ends. Germline V gives CDR1 MNHNY, CDR2 SVGAGI (reference sequence). This CDR3 has 12 amino acids. The CDR3 nucleotides are TGTGCCAGCAGTTACCCGGACGGGAGAAGTTTCTTT. This translates into CASSYPDGRSFF.

The rearrangement uses TRBV18 and TRBJ2-7, with D hard to call. V was cut by 3 bases and J by 2 bases, with 20 bases left in between. CDR3 size: 17 residues. Germline V CDR1 and CDR2: KGHSH, LQKENI. CDR3 in DNA: TGTGCCAGCTCACCCTCCGTGCCGGTCCTGCGGACCTACGAGCAGTACTTC. It is translated as CASSPSVPVLRTYEQYF.

The sample holds a few counts of this clone. V gene TRBV6-5 combines with J gene TRBJ1-1; 7 nucleotides match TRBD1. The trim removed 2 bases at V and 8 bases at J, leaving 8 bases unmatched. CDR1 and CDR2 from the germline V gene are MNHEY and SVGAGI. This CDR3 comprises 14 residues. Written as DNA, the CDR3 is TGTGCCAGCAGTTACGACAGGGAAGGTGCCGAAGCTTTCTTT. It is translated as CASSYDREGAEAFF.

The chain joins TRBV10-2 to TRBJ1-1; D call uncertain. The CDR3 spans 14 residues. V was clipped by 2 bases and J by 0 bases, with 7 bases between them. CDR1 is WSHSY, CDR2 SAAADI, per germline. The CDR3 bases are TGCGCCAGCAGTGAGGGCAGGATGAACACTGAAGCTTTCTTT. This encodes CASSEGRMNTEAFF.

The J gene is TRBJ1-5, the V gene TRBV19; weak D call: TRBD1 (5 bases). Germline CDR1 reads LNHDA; CDR2 reads SQIVND (reference sequence). Between the trimmed V and J ends, which lost 6 bases and 0 bases, there was a span of 12 bases. CDR3 size: 15 residues. CDR3 protein: CASRTRQNSNQPQHF. In DNA form, the CDR3 reads TGTGCCAGTAGGACCAGACAGAATAGCAATCAGCCCCAGCATTTT.

This chain joins TRBV19 and TRBJ1-3; D remains unclear. V shed 5 bases and J shed 0 bases, with 8 bases lying between them. The CDR3 spans 14 residues. In germline, CDR1 is LNHDA, CDR2 SQIVND (reference sequence). CDR3 amino acids: CASSQLSSGNTIYF. The CDR3, as DNA: TGTGCCAGTAGTCAACTGAGCTCTGGAAACACCATATATTTT.

The J gene is TRBJ1-2, the V gene TRBV7-8, with 8 bases that match TRBD1. CDR1 and CDR2 (germline): SGHVS, FQNEAQ. V shed 2 bases, J shed 5 bases, and the junction held 13 bases outside the gene matches. The CDR3 consists of 17 residues. DNA of the CDR3: TGTGCCAGCAGCTTACTCTCGGACAGGGCCTCCTTTTATGGCTACACCTTC. Translation gives CASSLLSDRASFYGYTF.

This clone was recorded a few times. The V and J genes are TRBV15 and TRBJ2-7, with 10 nucleotides matching TRBD1. Unmatched junction bases numbered 2, after V lost 0 bases and J lost 3 bases. This CDR3 has 15 residues. Germline V gene sequence: CDR1 LNHNV, CDR2 YYDKDF (reference sequence). In DNA, the CDR3 is TGTGCCACCAGCAGAGACCGGGACAGGGGCTACGAGCAGTACGTC. This translates into CATSRDRDRGYEQYV.

V is TRBV1 and J is TRBJ2-5; the table gives TRBD2 as D, unverified against the DNA. TRBV1 is recorded as a pseudogene. This CDR3 is built from 17 residues. This CDR3 reads CTSSRNRTSGGLETQYF. DNA for the CDR3: TGCACCAGCAGCCGAAACCGGACTAGCGGGGGGCTAGAGACCCAGTACTTC.

The rearrangement uses TRBV2 and TRBJ1-5; D is possibly TRBD1 (5 bases). V was clipped by 1 base and J by 7 bases, with 20 bases between them. CDR1 SNHLY and CDR2 FYNNEI come from the germline V gene. The CDR3 has 17 residues. The CDR3 spells CASSEEDTRFGRQPQHF. Written as DNA, the CDR3 is TGTGCCAGCAGTGAAGAGGACACCCGGTTCGGTAGGCAGCCCCAGCATTTT.

The gene calls are TRBV19 and TRBJ2-7, with 11 bases that match TRBD2. V trimming: 6 bases; J trimming: 2 bases; junction bases outside the gene matches: 6. Germline-derived CDR1 and CDR2 are LNHDA and SQIVND (reference sequence). The CDR3 is 15 amino acids. In nucleotides, the CDR3 is TGTGCCAGTAGATCCCTAGCGGGGGGACCCTACGAGCAGTACTTC. This sequence encodes CASRSLAGGPYEQYF.

V usage is TRBV2 and J usage is TRBJ1-1; no clear D gene. Trimming stripped 2 bases from V and 6 bases from J, with 10 bases between. CDR3 length equals 13 residues. In germline, CDR1 is SNHLY, CDR2 FYNNEI. The CDR3 loop is CASSENGVPEAFF. The CDR3 DNA reads TGTGCCAGCAGTGAAAACGGGGTCCCTGAAGCTTTCTTT.

The chain employs TRBV6-6 and TRBJ2-1, with a possible D match to TRBD2 (7 bases). Germline V CDR1 and CDR2: MNHNY, SVGAGI (reference sequence). The CDR3 runs 15 residues. Trimming shortened V by 5 bases and J by 0 bases, and 11 bases separated the two germline ends. The CDR3 nucleotides are TGTGCCAGCAGTGGGGGGGGCCTCTCCTACAATGAGCAGTTCTTC. Its protein product is CASSGGGLSYNEQFF.

In this sample, this clone turned up once. The chain employs TRBV5-4 and TRBJ1-6, with 7 bases matching TRBD1. The V and J ends lost 4 bases and 7 bases, in that order; junction bases with no gene match: 5. In germline, CDR1 is SGHNT, CDR2 YYREEE (reference sequence). The CDR3 is made up of 14 amino acids. The DNA of the CDR3 is TGTGCCAGCAGCCAACGGGACAGAAATTCACCCCTCCACTTT. It is translated as CASSQRDRNSPLHF.

V usage is TRBV2 and J usage is TRBJ2-1, with 9 bases lining up with TRBD1. The trim removed 9 bases at V and 8 bases at J, leaving 8 bases unmatched. The CDR3 length is 13 residues. CDR1 SNHLY and CDR2 FYNNEI come from the germline V gene. The DNA for the CDR3 is TGTGCCAGTCGGACAGGGGTTGCGGATGAGCAGTTCTTC. Protein product: CASRTGVADEQFF.

This chain connects TRBV7-8 to TRBJ2-2; 7 bases fit TRBD1. The ends lost 5 bases at V and 7 bases at J; junction bases unmatched: 7. This CDR3 is built from 14 residues. Per germline, CDR1 SGHVS and CDR2 FQNEAQ. The CDR3 protein is CASSGYRGNGELFF. As DNA, the CDR3 is TGTGCCAGCAGCGGATACAGGGGAAACGGGGAGCTGTTTTTT.

The chain has TRBV10-3 and TRBJ2-3; 11 bases agree with TRBD1. The junction had 12 bases not matched to a gene; V was cut back by 8 bases and J by 2 bases. Germline V gene data show CDR1 as ENHRY and CDR2 as SYGVKD. The length of the CDR3 is 17 residues. The CDR3 sequence: CAIGDRGSPSDTDTQYF. The CDR3 nucleotides read TGTGCCATCGGGGACAGGGGGTCGCCTAGTGACACAGATACGCAGTATTTT.

The chain recombines TRBV24-1 with TRBJ1-5; D possibly corresponds to TRBD1 (6 bases). The CDR3 spans 13 residues. Germline V gene lookup returns CDR1 KGHDR and CDR2 SFDVKD. Trimming took 5 bases from V and 9 from J, leaving 13 bases between them. The CDR3 DNA sequence: TGTGCCACCAGTGGTCCAGGGGATACGCCCCAGCATTTT. Residues: CATSGPGDTPQHF.

The chain is built from TRBV10-2 and TRBJ2-1; 10 nucleotides line up with TRBD2. Germline V lookup: CDR1 WSHSY, CDR2 SAAADI. The CDR3 spans 13 residues. J gave up 7 bases and V 6 bases, and 3 bases lay outside the gene matches. The CDR3 DNA reads as TGCGCCAGCAGAGTAGCGGGGGGTAATGAGCAGTTCTTC. Residues: CASRVAGGNEQFF.

The CDR3 nucleotides are TGTGCTAGTGGTTTGGTCCCGGGACAGGGGGCAGACGAGCAGTACGTC. Translating it yields CASGLVPGQGADEQYV. The chain joins TRBV12-5 to TRBJ2-7; TRBD1 matches at 12 bases. The CDR3 sequence is 16 residues long. Germline V gene lookup returns CDR1 LGHNT and CDR2 FRNRAP. With 0 bases clipped from V and 5 bases from J, the junction kept 5 bases outside the gene matches.